One and the same sample provided the 19 T cell receptor beta chains below, sequenced in a study of PD-1 blockade in mismatch repair-deficient tumors. Sequencing was performed with immunoSEQ multiplex PCR; in TCRdb, only in-frame clones are kept and a portion is missing. Of 120,000 or so clones listed, almost 90% were seen once; the top ten hold 12%. The specimen comprised peripheral blood, sampled about 17 months after starting pembrolizumab. The origin of the receptors is an adult with mismatch repair-deficient cancer.

This chain links TRBV6-6 with TRBJ2-7; D not certain. Deletions cut 0 bases from V and 5 bases from J, with 2 bases between. This CDR3 contains 11 residues. From germline, CDR1 is MNHNY and CDR2 SVGAGI (reference sequence). The CDR3 nucleotides are TGTGCCAGCAGTTACTCTGACGAGCAGTACTTC. Protein sequence: CASSYSDEQYF.

This chain uses TRBV5-1 with TRBJ2-5, with TRBD1 matching 7 bases. V shed 4 bases, J shed 1 base, and the junction held 10 bases outside the gene matches. Germline-derived CDR1 and CDR2 are SGHRS and YFSETQ. This CDR3 contains 16 residues. The chain's CDR3 is CASSIRDREIQETQYF. DNA for the CDR3: TGCGCCAGCAGCATCCGAGACAGGGAGATCCAAGAGACCCAGTACTTC.

This chain uses TRBV27 with TRBJ2-3; 9 positions match TRBD2. V shed 5 bases, J shed 2 bases, and the junction held 8 bases outside the gene matches. CDR3 length: 16 residues. The germline CDR1 and CDR2 sequences are MNHEY and SMNVEV (reference sequence). For the CDR3, the DNA is TGTGCCAGCAGTCGACTAGCGGAAACCTTCACAGATACGCAGTATTTT. Its translation: CASSRLAETFTDTQYF.

For this clone: The sample contains more than one DNA sequence encoding this CDR3. This chain links TRBV18 with TRBJ2-1, with a tentative D call TRBD2 (5 bases). This CDR3 comprises 12 residues. Germline CDR1 reads KGHSH; CDR2 reads LQKENI. Trimming shortened V by 3 bases and J by 5 bases, and 5 bases separated the two germline ends. CDR3 in amino acids: CASSPGDNEQFF. CDR3 bases: TGTGCCAGCTCACCGGGAGACAATGAGCAGTTCTTC.

The V call is TRBV5-1, the J call TRBJ1-2; 8 nucleotides match TRBD1. The CDR3 is 16 amino acids. V was clipped by 1 base and J by 7 bases; unmatched bases: 12. Germline values: CDR1 SGHRS, CDR2 YFSETQ. CDR3 sequence (DNA): TGCGCCAGCAGCTTGATAGCAGGGGGCAGTCTTGGTGGCTACACCTTC. Protein product: CASSLIAGGSLGGYTF.

This rearrangement joins TRBV28 to TRBJ2-3; 15 bases are shared with TRBD2. In germline, CDR1 is MDHEN, CDR2 SYDVKM. The V gene end was trimmed by 4 bases and the J gene end by 9 bases; junction bases not matched to a gene: 8. The CDR3 has 16 residues. As DNA, the CDR3 is TGTGCCAGCAGTTCCGACAGGACTAGCGGGAGGGTGACGCAGTATTTT. It encodes CASSSDRTSGRVTQYF.

The chain couples TRBV11-2 to TRBJ2-1; perhaps D is TRBD1 or TRBD2 (9 bases each). V was shortened by 1 base and J by 9 bases, with 25 bases between the two germline ends. Germline lookup yields CDR1 SGHAT and CDR2 FQNNGV. This CDR3 spans 18 amino acids. Here the CDR3 reads CASSLVASGTGRVGEQFF. CDR3 DNA sequence: TGTGCCAGCAGCTTAGTAGCTAGCGGGACAGGGAGAGTTGGTGAGCAGTTCTTC.

The gene calls are TRBV29-1 and TRBJ2-1, with 10 bases aligning to TRBD2. This CDR3 is built from 15 residues. Losses at the gene ends were 4 bases for V and 2 bases for J; bases not matched to a gene: 5. CDR1 and CDR2 from the germline V gene are SQVTM and ANQGSEA. CDR3 protein: CSVGGGTSAYNEQFF. Written as DNA, the CDR3 is TGCAGCGTTGGGGGGGGGACTAGCGCCTACAATGAGCAGTTCTTC.

The rearrangement uses TRBV6-5 and TRBJ2-7, with a possible D match to TRBD1 (6 bases). The germline V gene encodes CDR1 MNHEY and CDR2 SVGAGI. The CDR3 runs 15 residues. V was cut by 6 bases and J by 7 bases, with 22 bases left in between. The CDR3 loop reads CASSIMTGGHPEQYF. In nucleotides, the CDR3 is TGTGCCAGCAGCATCATGACAGGCGGCCACCCGGAGCAGTACTTC.

V usage is TRBV7-2 and J usage is TRBJ1-4, with 8 bases matching TRBD1. Germline lookup yields CDR1 SGHTA and CDR2 FQGNSA. The CDR3 spans 14 residues. With V trimmed by 2 bases and J by 8 bases, 4 bases remained unmatched. The CDR3: CASSLRQGWEKLFF. Written as DNA, the CDR3 is TGTGCCAGCAGCTTACGACAGGGGTGGGAAAAACTGTTTTTT.

This clone was found once. This chain links TRBV6-5 with TRBJ2-7; D is uncertain. This CDR3 is 11 amino acids long. Germline loops: CDR1 MNHEY, CDR2 SVGAGI. V gave up 6 bases and J gave up 7 bases, with 10 bases separating them. The CDR3 reads CASRSRQEQYF. The CDR3 DNA follows: TGTGCCAGCAGATCCCGTCAGGAGCAGTACTTC.

The chain carries TRBV28 and TRBJ2-6; 7 bases align to TRBD1. The CDR3 spans 17 residues. Germline V gene sequence: CDR1 MDHEN, CDR2 SYDVKM. With 6 bases clipped from V and 0 bases from J, the junction kept 8 bases outside the gene matches. In DNA, the CDR3 is TGTGCCAGCAGGACGACAGGGCGTAGCTCTGGGGCCAACGTCCTGACTTTC. Amino acid sequence: CASRTTGRSSGANVLTF.

V usage is TRBV14 and J usage is TRBJ2-7; D is ambiguous. The V end was cut by 1 base, the J end by 0 bases, with 4 bases between. The CDR3 extends over 13 amino acids. The germline V gene encodes CDR1 SGHDN and CDR2 FVKESK. CDR3: CASSQGASYEQYF. The CDR3 nucleotides are TGTGCCAGCAGCCAAGGGGCCTCCTACGAGCAGTACTTC. Full variable domain (remainder filled in from reference TRBV14 and TRBJ2-7): EAGVTQFPSHSVIEKGQTVTLRCDPISGHDNLYWYRRVMGKEIKFLLHFVKESKQDESGMPNNRFLAERTGGTYSTLKVQPAELEDSGVYFCASSQGASYEQYFGPGTRLTVT.

CDR3 in amino acids: CASSRSENTEAFF. The DNA for the CDR3 is TGTGCCAGCTCCCGCTCGGAAAACACTGAAGCTTTCTTT. The V call is TRBV18, the J call TRBJ1-1; D is undetermined. Looked up from germline, CDR1 is KGHSH and CDR2 is LQKENI. V was trimmed by 6 bases and J by 2 bases, leaving 10 bases between them. The CDR3 is 13 amino acids.

The rearrangement uses TRBV27 and TRBJ2-2, with unresolved D. The CDR3 has 15 residues. Germline CDR1 reads MNHEY; CDR2 reads SMNVEV (reference sequence). Trimming left V 2 bases short and J 5 bases short, with 12 bases between. Here the CDR3 reads CASSLTAVGTGELFF. The CDR3 DNA reads TGTGCCAGCAGTTTAACGGCAGTAGGGACCGGGGAGCTGTTTTTT.

The genes are TRBV4-3 and TRBJ2-2; 7 bases fit TRBD1. Trimming cost V 4 bases and J 0 bases; bases outside gene matches: 2. Germline CDR1 LGHNA, CDR2 YSLEER. The CDR3 loop spans 15 amino acids. This chain's CDR3 is CASSPRGPNTGELFF. CDR3 coding DNA: TGCGCCAGCAGCCCGAGGGGGCCGAACACCGGGGAGCTGTTTTTT.

J is TRBJ2-2 and V is TRBV6-1, with TRBD1 matching 12 bases. This CDR3 has 16 amino acids. Per the germline V gene, CDR1 is MNHNS and CDR2 is SASEGT. J lost 4 bases, V lost 3 bases, and 3 bases had no gene match. As DNA, the CDR3 is TGTGCCAGCAGTGAGGGGACAGGGGGCATCACCGGGGAGCTGTTTTTT. Translation gives CASSEGTGGITGELFF.

This rearrangement joins TRBV4-3 to TRBJ2-3, with D perhaps matching TRBD1 (5 bases). The V end was cut by 4 bases, the J end by 1 base, with 15 bases between. In germline, CDR1 is LGHNA, CDR2 YSLEER. The CDR3 is made up of 16 amino acids. CDR3 bases: TGCGCCAGCAGCCTGGCCCCCAGGGAACGCACAGATACGCAGTATTTT. Its protein is CASSLAPRERTDTQYF.

The chain carries TRBV27 and TRBJ2-1; D is ambiguous. Trimming stripped 2 bases from V and 8 bases from J, with 22 bases between. In germline, CDR1 is MNHEY, CDR2 SMNVEV (reference sequence). CDR3 size: 17 residues. The CDR3 sequence is CASSLRTDPARVDEQFF. In DNA form, the CDR3 reads TGTGCCAGCAGTTTAAGGACGGACCCTGCTAGAGTCGATGAGCAGTTCTTC.